The count of the clone carrying this T cell receptor (beta chain) is one. The data stem from a study of glioma-infiltrating T cells after dendritic cell vaccination. Overall study context: Autologous tumor lysate-pulsed dendritic cell vaccination was given between the early 2000s and the early 2010s.

The CDR3 loop spans 15 amino acids. CDR1 and CDR2 from the germline V gene are LNHDA and SQIVND (reference sequence). V was trimmed by 3 bases and J by 5 bases, leaving 13 bases between them. No glioblastoma patient carried an isocitrate dehydrogenase mutation. Some clones are missing from TCRdb's copy, which holds only in-frame ones; the method was immunoSEQ multiplex PCR. Here the sample spans some 87,000 clones, 85% to 90% being singletons. This sequence joins TRBV19 and TRBJ1-4; D is possibly TRBD1 (5 bases). The TCR sequence derives from a human donor with glioblastoma. The material sequenced was blood, taken before dendritic cell vaccination. For the CDR3, the DNA is TGTGCCAGTAGTATCAATACAGGTAGAAATGAAAAACTGTTTTTT. Amino acid sequence: CASSINTGRNEKLFF.